This T cell receptor beta chain was profiled in a study of T cell repertoires in cytomegalovirus infection. This clonotype has just a few counts. TCRdb redid the calling of the reads with MiXCR, one entry per CDR3 protein. Of around 530,000 distinct CDR3 sequences listed, more than 25% are singletons. The receptor's source is a human donor in good health (CMV status not recorded). Some clones in this sample may be carry-over from other donors' samples. Sequenced input: PBMCs.

CDR3 nucleotide sequence: TGTGCCAGCAGCTACCGACAGGGGACGGACAATGAGCAGTTCTTC. Residues: CASSYRQGTDNEQFF. V gene TRBV7-8 combines with J gene TRBJ2-1, with 8 bases fitting TRBD1. CDR3 length equals 15 residues. J gave up 5 bases and V 4 bases, and 7 bases lay outside the gene matches. Germline CDR1 is SGHVS and CDR2 is FQNEAQ.